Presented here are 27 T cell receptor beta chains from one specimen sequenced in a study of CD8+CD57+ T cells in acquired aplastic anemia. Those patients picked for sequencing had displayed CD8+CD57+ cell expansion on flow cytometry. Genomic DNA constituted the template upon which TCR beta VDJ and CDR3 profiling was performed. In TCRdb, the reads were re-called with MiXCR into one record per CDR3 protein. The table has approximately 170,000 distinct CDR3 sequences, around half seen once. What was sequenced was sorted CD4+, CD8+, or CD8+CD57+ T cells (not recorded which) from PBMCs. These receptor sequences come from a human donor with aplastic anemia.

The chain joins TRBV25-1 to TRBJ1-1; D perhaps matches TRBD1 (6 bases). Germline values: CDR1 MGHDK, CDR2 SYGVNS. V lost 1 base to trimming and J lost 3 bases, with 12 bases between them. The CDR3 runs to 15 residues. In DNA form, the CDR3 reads TGTGCCAGCAGTGAATTGGGGGGCTTGGACACTGAAGCTTTCTTT. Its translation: CASSELGGLDTEAFF.

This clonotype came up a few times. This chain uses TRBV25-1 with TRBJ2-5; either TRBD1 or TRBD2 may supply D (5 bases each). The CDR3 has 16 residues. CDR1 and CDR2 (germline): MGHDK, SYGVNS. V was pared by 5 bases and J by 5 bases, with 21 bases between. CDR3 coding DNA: TGTGCCAGCAGTTCCGGGACCTCGCCTCCGGGGGAGACCCAGTACTTC. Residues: CASSSGTSPPGETQYF.

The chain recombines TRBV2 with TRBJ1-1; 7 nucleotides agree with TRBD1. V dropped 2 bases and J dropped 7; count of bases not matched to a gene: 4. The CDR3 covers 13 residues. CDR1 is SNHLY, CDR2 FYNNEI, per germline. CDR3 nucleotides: TGTGCCAGCAGTGAACAGGGGGAAGGTGAAGCTTTCTTT. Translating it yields CASSEQGEGEAFF.

The CDR3 nucleotides read TGTGCCACCAGCAGACTACTCAGGGGCAATCAGCCCCAGCATTTT. Protein: CATSRLLRGNQPQHF. This rearrangement joins TRBV15 to TRBJ1-5; possible D gene TRBD1, 5 bases. V lost 2 bases and J lost 2, with 10 bases in between. CDR3 length: 15 amino acids. Germline lookup yields CDR1 LNHNV and CDR2 YYDKDF (reference sequence).

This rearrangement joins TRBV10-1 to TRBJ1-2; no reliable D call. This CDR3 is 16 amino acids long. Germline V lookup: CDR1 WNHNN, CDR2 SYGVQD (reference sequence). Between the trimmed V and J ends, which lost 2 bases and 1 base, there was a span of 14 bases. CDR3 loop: CASSESPGRGNYGYTF. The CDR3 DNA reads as TGCGCCAGCAGTGAGAGTCCCGGACGCGGTAACTATGGCTACACCTTC.

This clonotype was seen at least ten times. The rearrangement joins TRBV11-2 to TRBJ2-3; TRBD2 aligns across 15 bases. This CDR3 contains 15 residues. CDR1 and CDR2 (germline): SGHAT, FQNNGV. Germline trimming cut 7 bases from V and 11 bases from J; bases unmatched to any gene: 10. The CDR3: CASTVGLAGGSEQYF. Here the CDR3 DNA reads TGTGCCAGCACGGTTGGACTAGCGGGAGGGTCGGAGCAGTATTTT.

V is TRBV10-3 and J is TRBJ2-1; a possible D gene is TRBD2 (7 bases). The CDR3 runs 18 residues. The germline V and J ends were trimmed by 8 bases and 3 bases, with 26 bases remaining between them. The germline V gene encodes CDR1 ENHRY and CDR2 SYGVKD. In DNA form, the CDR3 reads TGTGCCATCTCCAACCGGGGTCAGGGGAGGGGAGGCTACAATGAGCAGTTCTTC. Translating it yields CAISNRGQGRGGYNEQFF.

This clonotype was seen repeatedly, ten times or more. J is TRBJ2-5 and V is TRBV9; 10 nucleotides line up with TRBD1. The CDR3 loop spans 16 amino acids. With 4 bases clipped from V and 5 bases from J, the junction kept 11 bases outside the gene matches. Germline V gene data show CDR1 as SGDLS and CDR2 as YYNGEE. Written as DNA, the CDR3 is TGTGCCAGCAGCCCTGACAGGGGGCGCGAAGGTGAGACCCAGTACTTC. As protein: CASSPDRGREGETQYF.

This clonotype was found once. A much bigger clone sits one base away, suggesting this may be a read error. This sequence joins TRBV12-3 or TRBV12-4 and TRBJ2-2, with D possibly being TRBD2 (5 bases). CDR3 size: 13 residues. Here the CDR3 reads CASSITHTGKLFF. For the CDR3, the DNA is TGTGCCAGCAGTATCACTCACACCGGGAAGCTGTTTTTT.

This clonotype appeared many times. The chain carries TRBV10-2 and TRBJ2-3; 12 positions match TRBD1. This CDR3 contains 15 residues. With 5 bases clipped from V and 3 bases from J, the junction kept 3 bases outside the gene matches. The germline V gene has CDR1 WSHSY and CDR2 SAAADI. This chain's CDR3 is CASSPGQGATDTQYF. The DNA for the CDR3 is TGCGCCAGCAGTCCGGGACAGGGGGCAACAGATACGCAGTATTTT.

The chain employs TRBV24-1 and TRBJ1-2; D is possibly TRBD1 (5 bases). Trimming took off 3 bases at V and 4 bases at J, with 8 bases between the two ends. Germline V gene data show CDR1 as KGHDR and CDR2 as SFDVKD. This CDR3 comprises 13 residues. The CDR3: CATSDGHFYGYTF. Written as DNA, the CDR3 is TGTGCCACCAGTGATGGACATTTCTATGGCTACACCTTC.

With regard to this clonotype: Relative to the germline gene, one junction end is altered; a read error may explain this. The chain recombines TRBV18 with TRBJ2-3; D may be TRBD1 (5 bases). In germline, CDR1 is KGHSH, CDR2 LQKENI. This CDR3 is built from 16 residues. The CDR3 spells CASSSGASEHTDTQYF. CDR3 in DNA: TGTGCCAGCTCTTCTGGGGCTTCAGAACACACAGATACGCAGTATTTC.

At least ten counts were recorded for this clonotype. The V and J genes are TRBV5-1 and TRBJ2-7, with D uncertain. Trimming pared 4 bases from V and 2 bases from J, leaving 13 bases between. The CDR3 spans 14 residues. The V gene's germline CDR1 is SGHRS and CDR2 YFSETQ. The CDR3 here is CASSPWQRTYEQYF. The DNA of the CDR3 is TGCGCCAGCAGCCCCTGGCAGCGAACCTACGAGCAGTACTTC.

Here the CDR3 DNA reads TGTGCCAGCAGTTTATATCTTAGCGGGGGGGCCTACAATGAGCAGTTCTTC. This codes for CASSLYLSGGAYNEQFF. The genes are TRBV12-3 or TRBV12-4 and TRBJ2-1, with 11 bases fitting TRBD2. With V trimmed by 2 bases and J by 2 bases, 5 bases remained unmatched. This CDR3 is built from 17 residues.

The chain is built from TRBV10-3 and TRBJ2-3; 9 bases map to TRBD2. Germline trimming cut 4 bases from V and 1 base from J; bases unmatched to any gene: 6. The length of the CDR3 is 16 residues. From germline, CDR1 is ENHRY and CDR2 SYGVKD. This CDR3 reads CAISGRAGGRTDTQYF. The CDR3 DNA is TGTGCCATCAGTGGTCGCGCGGGGGGGCGCACAGATACGCAGTATTTT.

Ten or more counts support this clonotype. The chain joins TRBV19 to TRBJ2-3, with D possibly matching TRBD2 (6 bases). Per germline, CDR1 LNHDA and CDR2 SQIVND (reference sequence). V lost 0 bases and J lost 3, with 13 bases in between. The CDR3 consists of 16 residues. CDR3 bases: TGTGCCAGTAGTATAGAGAGGTCCCGGGGGACAGATACGCAGTATTTT. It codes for CASSIERSRGTDTQYF.

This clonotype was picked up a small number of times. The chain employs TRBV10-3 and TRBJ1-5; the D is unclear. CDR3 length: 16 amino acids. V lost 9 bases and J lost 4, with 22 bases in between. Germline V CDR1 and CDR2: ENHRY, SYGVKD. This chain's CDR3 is CAISEDGRVGNQPQHF. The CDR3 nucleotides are TGTGCCATATCAGAGGACGGCCGTGTTGGTAATCAGCCCCAGCATTTT.

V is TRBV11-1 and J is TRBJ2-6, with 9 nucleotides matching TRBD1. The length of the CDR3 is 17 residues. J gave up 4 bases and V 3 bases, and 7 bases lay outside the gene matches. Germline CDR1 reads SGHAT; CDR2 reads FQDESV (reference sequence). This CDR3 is CASSLDRGAWGANVLTF. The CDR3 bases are TGTGCCAGCAGCTTGGACAGGGGTGCGTGGGGGGCCAACGTCCTGACTTTC.

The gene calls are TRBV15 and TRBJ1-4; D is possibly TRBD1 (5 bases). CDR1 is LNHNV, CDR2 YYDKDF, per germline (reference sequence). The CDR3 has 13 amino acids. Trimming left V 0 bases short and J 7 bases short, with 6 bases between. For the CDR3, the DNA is TGTGCCACCAGCAGAGATGGGGGTGAAAAACTGTTTTTT. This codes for CATSRDGGEKLFF.

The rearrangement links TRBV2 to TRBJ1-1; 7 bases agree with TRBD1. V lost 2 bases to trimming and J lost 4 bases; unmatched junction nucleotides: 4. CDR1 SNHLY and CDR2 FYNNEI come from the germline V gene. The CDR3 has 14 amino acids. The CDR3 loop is CASSEWAGGTEAFF. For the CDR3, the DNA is TGTGCCAGCAGTGAATGGGCAGGGGGCACTGAAGCTTTCTTT.

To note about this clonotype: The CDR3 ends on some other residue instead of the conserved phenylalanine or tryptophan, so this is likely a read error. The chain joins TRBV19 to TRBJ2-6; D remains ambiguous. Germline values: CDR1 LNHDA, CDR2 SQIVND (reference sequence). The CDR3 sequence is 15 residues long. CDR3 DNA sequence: TGTGCCAGTAGCGGACGGTCCTCTGGTGCCAACGTCCTGACTCTC. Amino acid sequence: CASSGRSSGANVLTL.

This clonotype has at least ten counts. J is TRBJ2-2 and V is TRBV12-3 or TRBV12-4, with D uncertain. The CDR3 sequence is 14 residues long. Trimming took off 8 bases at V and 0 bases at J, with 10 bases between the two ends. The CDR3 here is CASVSPTNTGELFF. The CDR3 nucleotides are TGTGCCAGCGTGTCACCAACGAACACCGGGGAGCTGTTTTTT.

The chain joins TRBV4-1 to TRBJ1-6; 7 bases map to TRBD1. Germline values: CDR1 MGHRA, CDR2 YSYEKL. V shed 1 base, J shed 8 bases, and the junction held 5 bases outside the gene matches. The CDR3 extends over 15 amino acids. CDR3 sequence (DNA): TGCGCCAGCAGCCAAGTAGAGGGGGCTGATTCACCCCTCCACTTT. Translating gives CASSQVEGADSPLHF.

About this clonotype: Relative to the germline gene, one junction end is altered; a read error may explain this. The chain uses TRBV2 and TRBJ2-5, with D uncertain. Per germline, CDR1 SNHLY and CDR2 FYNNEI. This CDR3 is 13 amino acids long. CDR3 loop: CATSVAVGETQYF. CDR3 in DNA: TGTGCCACCAGTGTGGCCGTGGGTGAGACCCAGTACTTC.

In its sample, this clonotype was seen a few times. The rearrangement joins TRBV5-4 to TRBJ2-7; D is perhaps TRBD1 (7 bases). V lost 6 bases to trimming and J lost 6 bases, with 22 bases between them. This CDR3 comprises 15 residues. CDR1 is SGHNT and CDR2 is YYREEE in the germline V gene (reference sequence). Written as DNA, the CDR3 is TGTGCCAGCACACGGCATTGGAGGGGGCGGAGCGAGCAGTACTTC. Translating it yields CASTRHWRGRSEQYF.

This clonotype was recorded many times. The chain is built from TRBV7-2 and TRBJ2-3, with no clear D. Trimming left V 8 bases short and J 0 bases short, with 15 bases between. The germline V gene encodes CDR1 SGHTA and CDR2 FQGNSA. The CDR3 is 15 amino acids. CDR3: CASLPSDGSTDTQYF. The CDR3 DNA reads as TGTGCCAGCCTCCCCTCCGACGGAAGCACAGATACGCAGTATTTT.

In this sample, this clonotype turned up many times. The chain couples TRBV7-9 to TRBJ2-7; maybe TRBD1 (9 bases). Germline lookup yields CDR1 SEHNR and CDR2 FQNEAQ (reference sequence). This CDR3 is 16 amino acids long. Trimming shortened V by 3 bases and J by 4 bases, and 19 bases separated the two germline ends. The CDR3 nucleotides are TGTGCCAGCAGCTTCGGGAGGGACAGGGAGGTTTACGAGCAGTACTTC. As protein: CASSFGRDREVYEQYF.